These 26 T cell receptor beta chains were sequenced from one sample in a study of regulatory T cells in long-lasting Graves disease. According to the study, TCR beta libraries were built with iRepertoire HTBI primers and CDR3-region Arm-PCR. A single record per CDR3 protein comes from TCRdb applying MiXCR to the multiplex PCR reads. The top ten hold 42% of the sample, which has 600,000 to 850,000 distinct CDR3 sequences, about 32% seen once. Time point noted: persistent/refractory GD, antithyroid drugs over 5 years with positive TRAb. PBMC-extracted RNA yielded the TCR library. The sample was peripheral blood mononuclear cells (PBMCs), taken when the disease was refractory, from a patient treated with antithyroid drugs. The origin of the receptors is a female donor with Graves disease.

This chain joins TRBV20-1 and TRBJ1-5; D is uncertain. V was clipped by 4 bases and J by 2 bases, with 6 bases between them. The CDR3 totals 12 residues. Germline V lookup: CDR1 DFQATT, CDR2 SNEGSKA (reference sequence). CDR3 nucleotide sequence: TGCAGTGCTAAGGTCGGCAATCAGCCCCAGCATTTT. Its translation: CSAKVGNQPQHF.

At least ten counts were recorded for this clonotype. The chain combines TRBV12-3 or TRBV12-4 with TRBJ1-2, with 7 bases lining up with TRBD1. Trimming took 4 bases from V and 4 from J; bases not matched to a gene: 18. The CDR3 is 18 amino acids. CDR3 DNA sequence: TGTGCCAGCAGTTCACGGACAGGCGGAACCACAAGGGGCTATGGCTACACCTTC. Its protein is CASSSRTGGTTRGYGYTF.

To note about this clonotype: A much larger clone lies a single base off, so this may be a read error. The rearrangement links TRBV7-2 to TRBJ2-7; D remains unclear. The CDR3 sequence is 13 residues long. Germline V gene data show CDR1 as SGHTA and CDR2 as FQGNSA. The chain's CDR3 is CAGSYALSYEQYF. DNA of the CDR3: TGTGCCGGCAGCTACGCCCTCAGCTACGAGCAGTACTTC.

The V call is TRBV3-1, the J call TRBJ1-2; 7 bases are a match to TRBD1. Germline V gene data show CDR1 as LGHDT and CDR2 as YNNKEL (reference sequence). V shed 2 bases and J 7 bases; nucleotides not matched to a gene: 4. The CDR3 runs 13 residues. DNA of the CDR3: TGTGCCAGCAGCCAAACAGGGGAATCTGGCTACACCTTC. It encodes CASSQTGESGYTF.

This clonotype occurred a few times. J is TRBJ1-1 and V is TRBV20-1; 12 positions agree with TRBD1. CDR1 and CDR2 (germline): DFQATT, SNEGSKA (reference sequence). The V and J ends lost 0 bases and 3 bases, in that order; junction bases with no gene match: 5. This CDR3 region has 16 residues. CDR3 amino acids: CSARDRDRGRYTEAFF. The CDR3 bases are TGCAGTGCTAGAGATCGGGACAGGGGGCGATACACTGAAGCTTTCTTT.

This clonotype has only a few counts. The chain couples TRBV12-3 or TRBV12-4 to TRBJ1-5; D is ambiguous. The CDR3 is 13 residues long. V was cut by 7 bases and J by 5 bases, with 12 bases left in between. The CDR3 bases are TGTGCCAGCACCCCGAGATCGGATCAGCCCCAGCATTTT. Translating it yields CASTPRSDQPQHF.

This clonotype appeared a few times. J is TRBJ1-1 and V is TRBV3-1, with D possibly being TRBD1 (5 bases). Trimming cost V 4 bases and J 0 bases, with 15 bases left between them. CDR1 and CDR2 from the germline V gene are LGHDT and YNNKEL (reference sequence). This CDR3 comprises 16 residues. The CDR3 DNA reads as TGTGCCAGCAGCCCCCGTGGGGGTTTTATGAACACTGAAGCTTTCTTT. It translates to CASSPRGGFMNTEAFF.

This clonotype showed up just a few times. The V gene is TRBV5-1, the J gene TRBJ2-7; D is undetermined. The germline V gene encodes CDR1 SGHRS and CDR2 YFSETQ. V was shortened by 4 bases and J by 3 bases, with 11 bases between the two germline ends. CDR3 length: 13 residues. CDR3 loop: CASSQTIGYEQYF. The CDR3, as DNA: TGCGCCAGCAGCCAGACGATCGGCTACGAGCAGTACTTC.

This clonotype was counted at least ten times. The CDR3 bases are TGTGCCAGCAGTGAAACTCGCGGCCTCTCCTACGAGCAGTACTTC. Encoded protein: CASSETRGLSYEQYF. The chain couples TRBV2 to TRBJ2-7; the D is unclear. The CDR3 is made up of 15 amino acids. Germline values: CDR1 SNHLY, CDR2 FYNNEI. The germline V and J ends were trimmed by 2 bases and 0 bases, with 11 bases remaining between them.

As concerns this clonotype: A junction end diverges from the germline sequence, so it may reflect a read error. The rearrangement links TRBV5-4 to TRBJ1-1; 7 bases match TRBD1. The germline V gene encodes CDR1 SGHNT and CDR2 YYREEE (reference sequence). The CDR3 runs to 17 residues. As DNA, the CDR3 is TGTACCAGCAGCTTCGGGAGACAGGGAGGTATGAGCACTGAAGCTTTCTTT. Encoded protein: CTSSFGRQGGMSTEAFF.

This rearrangement joins TRBV10-3 to TRBJ2-5, with 7 bases that match TRBD1. The CDR3 spans 13 residues. J lost 2 bases, V lost 7 bases, and 4 bases had no gene match. CDR1 and CDR2 (germline): ENHRY, SYGVKD. This CDR3 reads CAIKSGQQETQYF. CDR3 bases: TGTGCCATCAAATCGGGACAGCAAGAGACCCAGTACTTC.

This clonotype occurred many times. The chain employs TRBV28 and TRBJ1-5; 8 bases agree with TRBD1. The J segment lost 7 bases and the V segment lost 6 bases, leaving 8 bases of the junction unmatched. The length of the CDR3 is 14 residues. Germline CDR1 MDHEN, CDR2 SYDVKM. In DNA form, the CDR3 reads TGTGCCAGCAGGCTAACAGGGGGTGGCCAGCCCCAGCATTTT. This codes for CASRLTGGGQPQHF. The full variable domain, with the rest looked up from reference TRBV28 and TRBJ1-5, is DVKVTQSSRYLVKRTGEKVFLECVQDMDHENMFWYRQDPGLGLRLIYFSYDVKMKEKGDIPEGYSVSREKKERFSLILESASTNQTSMYLCASRLTGGGQPQHFGDGTRLSIL.

The rearrangement uses TRBV28 and TRBJ1-4; 9 nucleotides line up with TRBD1. The V gene's germline CDR1 is MDHEN and CDR2 SYDVKM. V lost 3 bases to trimming and J lost 7 bases; unmatched junction nucleotides: 6. This CDR3 comprises 15 residues. The CDR3: CASSFSGTGSEKLFF. As DNA, the CDR3 is TGTGCCAGCAGTTTCTCCGGGACAGGGAGTGAAAAACTGTTTTTT.

In DNA, the CDR3 is TGTGCCAGCAGCTTGAGAAGGGCCAGGGCCTACTATGGCTACACCTTC. Residues: CASSLRRARAYYGYTF. The gene calls are TRBV13 and TRBJ1-2; perhaps TRBD1 as D (5 bases). The CDR3 loop spans 16 amino acids. V was clipped by 3 bases and J by 3 bases, with 17 bases between them. The germline V gene has CDR1 PRHDT and CDR2 FYEKMQ (reference sequence).

This clonotype was counted only a few times. This sequence joins TRBV20-1 and TRBJ2-7, with 8 bases identical to TRBD2. The V segment lost 3 bases and the J segment 2 bases; nucleotides outside the gene matches: 6. This CDR3 contains 14 residues. Per the germline V gene, CDR1 is DFQATT and CDR2 is SNEGSKA (reference sequence). This CDR3 is CSASASGPAYEQYF. In DNA, the CDR3 is TGCAGTGCTAGCGCTAGCGGGCCTGCCTACGAGCAGTACTTC.

This clonotype was picked up many times. V and J are TRBV12-3 or TRBV12-4 and TRBJ2-7; D might be TRBD1 (6 bases). The CDR3 is 14 amino acids. V was pared by 3 bases and J by 6 bases, with 15 bases between. The CDR3 loop reads CASSLVQGSSEQYF. CDR3 sequence (DNA): TGTGCCAGCAGTTTGGTACAGGGTTCGTCCGAGCAGTACTTC.

This clonotype was counted once. The chain joins TRBV29-1 to TRBJ1-1; 8 positions agree with TRBD1. The CDR3 totals 14 residues. Germline CDR1 and CDR2: SQVTM and ANQGSEA. V was clipped by 6 bases and J by 4 bases; unmatched bases: 10. The CDR3 here is CSVGDRLSFTEAFF. The CDR3 bases are TGCAGCGTAGGGGACAGGCTGTCGTTCACTGAAGCTTTCTTT.

This chain connects TRBV19 to TRBJ1-6; D not certain. CDR3 length: 13 amino acids. V dropped 5 bases and J dropped 9 bases, with 11 bases sitting between them. Germline V gene data show CDR1 as LNHDA and CDR2 as SQIVND (reference sequence). CDR3 protein: CASSSPGSSPLHF. As DNA, the CDR3 is TGTGCCAGTAGTTCCCCGGGGAGTTCACCCCTCCACTTT.

This clonotype was observed a handful of times. This chain links TRBV29-1 with TRBJ2-5; a weak D match, TRBD2 (5 bases). This CDR3 is 12 amino acids long. CDR1 is SQVTM and CDR2 is ANQGSEA in the germline V gene. Trimming pared 5 bases from V and 1 base from J, leaving 8 bases between. The CDR3 protein is CSVSSGQETQYF. The CDR3 DNA is TGCAGCGTTTCCAGCGGCCAAGAGACCCAGTACTTC.

This chain links TRBV4-3 with TRBJ2-5; D remains unclear. Trimming removed 3 bases from V and 5 bases from J, with 10 bases in between. CDR1 and CDR2 (germline): LGHNA, YSLEER. CDR3 length: 13 residues. The CDR3: CASSHGSGETQYF. The DNA of the CDR3 is TGCGCCAGCAGCCATGGCTCCGGTGAGACCCAGTACTTC.

The chain couples TRBV19 to TRBJ1-5; TRBD1 agrees at 7 bases. CDR1 is LNHDA and CDR2 is SQIVND in the germline V gene (reference sequence). CDR3 size: 15 residues. Losses at the gene ends were 3 bases for V and 4 bases for J; bases not matched to a gene: 6. CDR3 in DNA: TGTGCCAGTAGTATTCGTCAGGGGGGGAATCAGCCCCAGCATTTT. This sequence encodes CASSIRQGGNQPQHF.

A note on this clonotype: A single base separates this from a much larger clone, so it may be a read error. This chain uses TRBV5-1 with TRBJ2-7; 11 nucleotides agree with TRBD2. This CDR3 has 15 amino acids. Germline lookup yields CDR1 SGHRS and CDR2 YFSETQ. CDR3: CASSFTSGSSYEQYF. The CDR3 DNA sequence: TGTGCCAGCAGTTTCACTAGCGGGAGCTCCTACGAGCAGTACTTC.

A few counts support this clonotype. The V gene is TRBV2, the J gene TRBJ2-7; D may be TRBD2 (5 bases). Germline V gives CDR1 SNHLY, CDR2 FYNNEI. The CDR3 contains 14 residues. V dropped 4 bases and J dropped 6 bases, with 16 bases sitting between them. The CDR3 DNA is TGTGCCAGCAGTGGGCTAGCCAGTCGTTTCGAGCAGTACTTC. It encodes CASSGLASRFEQYF.

The chain uses TRBV7-9 and TRBJ1-5; D remains unclear. The V gene lost 3 bases and the J gene lost 4 bases, with 10 bases spanning the gap. Germline V lookup: CDR1 SEHNR, CDR2 FQNEAQ (reference sequence). The CDR3 consists of 14 residues. Written as DNA, the CDR3 is TGTGCCAGCAGCTTTGGACGCGAGAATCAGCCCCAGCATTTT. Amino acid sequence: CASSFGRENQPQHF.

This clonotype was seen more than once but under ten times. A read error may be the cause here, since a much bigger clone is one base away. V gene TRBV6-2 or TRBV6-3 combines with J gene TRBJ1-5; D gene ambiguous. V lost 0 bases and J 5 bases, leaving 5 bases between the germline ends. This CDR3 region has 13 residues. In germline, CDR1 is MNHEY, CDR2 SVGEGT. This chain's CDR3 is CASSYSSDQPQHF. CDR3 sequence (DNA): TGTGCCAGCAGTTACTCGAGTGATCAGCCCCAGCATTTT.

CDR3 bases: TGTGCCAGCAGCTTGAGCGGCCCAGCTGGAACCCAGTACTTC. Protein sequence: CASSLSGPAGTQYF. The rearrangement uses TRBV7-2 and TRBJ2-5; a possible D gene is TRBD2 (5 bases). This CDR3 contains 14 residues. Germline CDR1 is SGHTA and CDR2 is FQGNSA. Trimming shortened V by 3 bases and J by 8 bases, and 16 bases separated the two germline ends.